The source of this T cell receptor beta chain is a study of OX40 agonist ivuxolimab in advanced cancers. Measured with immunoSEQ multiplex PCR; TCRdb has only the in-frame clones, and not every one. This sample carries around 40,000 clones, approximately 86% of them seen once, and the ten largest clones take approximately 0.39%. Germline V lookup: CDR1 SGHNT, CDR2 YYREEE (reference sequence). The CDR3 is 16 amino acids. With 5 bases removed from V and 2 bases from J, the gap between germline ends came to 17 bases. The sample consisted of CD4+ or CD8+ T cells sorted from blood, taken in a trial of the OX40 agonist ivuxolimab. The genes are TRBV5-4 and TRBJ2-1; a weak D match, TRBD2 (5 bases). The source of this sequence is an adult with an advanced solid tumor such as melanoma, head and neck, liver or kidney cancer. The CDR3: CASSADLTPTYNEQFF. Here the CDR3 DNA reads TGTGCCAGCAGTGCGGACTTGACGCCAACCTACAATGAGCAGTTCTTC.